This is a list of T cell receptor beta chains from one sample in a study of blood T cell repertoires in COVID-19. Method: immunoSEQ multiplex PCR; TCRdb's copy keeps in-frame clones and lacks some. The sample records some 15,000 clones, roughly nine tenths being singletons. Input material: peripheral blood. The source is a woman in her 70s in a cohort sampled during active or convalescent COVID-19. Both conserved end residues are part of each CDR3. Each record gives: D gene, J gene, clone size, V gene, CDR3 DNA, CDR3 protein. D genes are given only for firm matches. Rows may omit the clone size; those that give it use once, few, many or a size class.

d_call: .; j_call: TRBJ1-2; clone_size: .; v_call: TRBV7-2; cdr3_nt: TGTGCCAGCAGCCTCGGTGGGTTGAGGGCTAACTATGGCTACACCTTC; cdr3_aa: CASSLGGLRANYGYTF
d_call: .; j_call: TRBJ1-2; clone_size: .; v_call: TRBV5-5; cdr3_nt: TGTGCCAGCAGCTTGGAAGCCACTAACTATGGCTACACCTTC; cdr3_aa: CASSLEATNYGYTF
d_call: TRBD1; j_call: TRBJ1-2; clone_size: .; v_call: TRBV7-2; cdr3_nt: TGTGCCAGCAGCCTTCGACAGGGGGTTGGCTACACCTTC; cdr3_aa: CASSLRQGVGYTF
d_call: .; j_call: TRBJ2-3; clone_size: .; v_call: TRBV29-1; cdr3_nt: TGCAGCGTTGAAGATCAAGGAGTAGTGCGGCTGACGCAGTATTTT; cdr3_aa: CSVEDQGVVRLTQYF
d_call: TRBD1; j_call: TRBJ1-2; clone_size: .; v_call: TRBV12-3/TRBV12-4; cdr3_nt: TGTGCCAGCAGTCAAACAGGGGCCGATGGCTACACCTTC; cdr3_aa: CASSQTGADGYTF
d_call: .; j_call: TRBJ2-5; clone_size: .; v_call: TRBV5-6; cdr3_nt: TGTGCCAGCAGTCACAGGGAGTGGGAGACCCAGTACTTC; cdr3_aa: CASSHREWETQYF
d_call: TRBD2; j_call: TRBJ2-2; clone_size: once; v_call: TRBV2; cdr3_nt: TGTGCCAGCAGCCTTTTACGACTAGCGGGCTCCACTTCCAGCGGGGAGCTGTTTTTT; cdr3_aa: CASSLLRLAGSTSSGELFF
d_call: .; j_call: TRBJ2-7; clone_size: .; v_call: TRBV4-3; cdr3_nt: TGCGCCAGCAGCCAAGAAAGAGGGAGAGGGCAGTACTTC; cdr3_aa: CASSQERGRGQYF
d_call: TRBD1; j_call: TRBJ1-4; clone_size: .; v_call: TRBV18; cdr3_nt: TGTGCCAGCTCACCGGGACAGTTGGGTGAAAAACTGTTTTTT; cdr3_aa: CASSPGQLGEKLFF
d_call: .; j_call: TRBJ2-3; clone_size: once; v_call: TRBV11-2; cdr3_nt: TGTGCCAGCAGCCCGTTTTCAGATACGCAGTATTTT; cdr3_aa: CASSPFSDTQYF
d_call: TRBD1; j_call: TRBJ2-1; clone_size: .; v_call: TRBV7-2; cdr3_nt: TGTGCCAGCAGCCCGAGATGGGACAGGAATAATGAGCAGTTCTTC; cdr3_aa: CASSPRWDRNNEQFF
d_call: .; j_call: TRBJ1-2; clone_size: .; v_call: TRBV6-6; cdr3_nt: TGTGCCAGCAGCGACTTATTGGGCTATGGCTACACCTTC; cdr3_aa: CASSDLLGYGYTF
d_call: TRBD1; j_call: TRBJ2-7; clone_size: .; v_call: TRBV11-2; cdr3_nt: TGTGCCAGCAGCTTAGAGGTGGTGGACAGGGGATCCTACGAGCAGTACTTC; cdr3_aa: CASSLEVVDRGSYEQYF
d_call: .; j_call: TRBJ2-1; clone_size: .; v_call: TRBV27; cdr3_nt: TGTGCCAGCAGTTCCTGGGAGAACTACAATGAGCAGTTCTTC; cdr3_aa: CASSSWENYNEQFF
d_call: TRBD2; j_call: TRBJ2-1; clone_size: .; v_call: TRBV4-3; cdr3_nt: TGCGCCAGCAGCCAAGACATCCTAGCGGGGGGCCACAATGAGCAGTTCTTC; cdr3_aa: CASSQDILAGGHNEQFF
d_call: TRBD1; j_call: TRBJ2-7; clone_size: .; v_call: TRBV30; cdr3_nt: TGTGCCTGGAGTGGGGACAGTGGGGGCTACGAGCAGTACTTC; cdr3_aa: CAWSGDSGGYEQYF
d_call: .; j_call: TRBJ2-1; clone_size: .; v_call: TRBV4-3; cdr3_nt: TGCGCCAGCAGCCAAGATATCGGGACCTACAATGAGCAGTTCTTC; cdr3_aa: CASSQDIGTYNEQFF
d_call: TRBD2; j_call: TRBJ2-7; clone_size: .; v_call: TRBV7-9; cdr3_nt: TGTGCCAGCAGACCTAGCGGGGGCTACGAGCAGTACTTC; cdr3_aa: CASRPSGGYEQYF
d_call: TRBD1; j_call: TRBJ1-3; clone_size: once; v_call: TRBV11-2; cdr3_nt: TGTGCCAGCAGCATAGGGATATGGGACAGGGGAAGCGGAAACACCATATATTTT; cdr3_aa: CASSIGIWDRGSGNTIYF
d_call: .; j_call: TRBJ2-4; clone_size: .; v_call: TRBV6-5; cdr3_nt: TGTGCCAGCAGTTCCGGGACACCTATAGCCAAAAACATTCAGTACTTC; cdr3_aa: CASSSGTPIAKNIQYF
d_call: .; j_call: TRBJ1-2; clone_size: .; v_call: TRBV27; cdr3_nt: TGTGCCAGCAGTTTATCAACCCGGAGGGCATCGGGCTACACCTTC; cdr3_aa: CASSLSTRRASGYTF
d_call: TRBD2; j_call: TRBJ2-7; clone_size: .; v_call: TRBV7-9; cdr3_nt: TGTGCCAGCAGCTTTATAGCGGGGGGCTTTTACGAGCAGTACTTC; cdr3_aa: CASSFIAGGFYEQYF
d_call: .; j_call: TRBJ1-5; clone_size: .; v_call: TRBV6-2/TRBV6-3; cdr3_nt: TGTGCCAGCAGTTACTCACGGGGGGCTGGGAATCAGCCCCAGCATTTT; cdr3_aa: CASSYSRGAGNQPQHF
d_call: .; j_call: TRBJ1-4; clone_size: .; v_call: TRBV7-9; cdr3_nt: TGTGCCAGCAGCCTTACAGGGAGTGGTGGTGAAAAACTGTTTTTT; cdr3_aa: CASSLTGSGGEKLFF
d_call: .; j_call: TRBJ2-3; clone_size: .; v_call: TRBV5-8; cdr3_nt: TGTGCCAGCAGCTTGGAGGGACACGAAGAAGATACGCAGTATTTT; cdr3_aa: CASSLEGHEEDTQYF
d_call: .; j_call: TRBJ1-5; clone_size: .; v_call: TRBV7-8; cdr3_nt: TGTGCCAGCAGCTCCACGGGAGAGGGCAATCAGCCCCAGCATTTT; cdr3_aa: CASSSTGEGNQPQHF
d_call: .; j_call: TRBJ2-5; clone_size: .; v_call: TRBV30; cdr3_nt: TGTGCCTGGAGTGTAGGCAGGGATGGAGAGACCCAGTACTTC; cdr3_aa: CAWSVGRDGETQYF
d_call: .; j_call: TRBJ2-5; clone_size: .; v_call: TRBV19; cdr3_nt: TGTGCCAGTAGTCTCACTTCGACTAGTCCTAAAGAGACCCAGTACTTC; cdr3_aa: CASSLTSTSPKETQYF
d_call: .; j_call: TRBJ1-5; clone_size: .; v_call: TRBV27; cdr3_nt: TGTGCCAGCAGTTCGACAGGCATTTTCCCTCAGCCCCAGCATTTT; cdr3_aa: CASSSTGIFPQPQHF
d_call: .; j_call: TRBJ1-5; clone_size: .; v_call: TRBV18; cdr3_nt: TGTGCCAGCTCAGTACAGGGCTCCAATCAGCCCCAGCATTTT; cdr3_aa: CASSVQGSNQPQHF
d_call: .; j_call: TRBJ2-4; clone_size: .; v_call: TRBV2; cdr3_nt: TGTGCCAGCAGTGTCCGGGACATTCAGTACTTC; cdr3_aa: CASSVRDIQYF
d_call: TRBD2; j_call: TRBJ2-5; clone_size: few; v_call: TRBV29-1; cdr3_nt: TGCAGCGTTGTACCTAGCGGGGAGACCCAGTACTTC; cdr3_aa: CSVVPSGETQYF
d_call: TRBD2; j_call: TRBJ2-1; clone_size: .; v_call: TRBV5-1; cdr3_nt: TGCGCCAGCAGCCCACTAGCGGGGGGCTACAATGAGCAGTTCTTC; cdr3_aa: CASSPLAGGYNEQFF
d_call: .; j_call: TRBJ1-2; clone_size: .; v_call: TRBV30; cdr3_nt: TGTGCCTGGAGTCCAGGGACTTTTGGCTACACCTTC; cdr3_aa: CAWSPGTFGYTF